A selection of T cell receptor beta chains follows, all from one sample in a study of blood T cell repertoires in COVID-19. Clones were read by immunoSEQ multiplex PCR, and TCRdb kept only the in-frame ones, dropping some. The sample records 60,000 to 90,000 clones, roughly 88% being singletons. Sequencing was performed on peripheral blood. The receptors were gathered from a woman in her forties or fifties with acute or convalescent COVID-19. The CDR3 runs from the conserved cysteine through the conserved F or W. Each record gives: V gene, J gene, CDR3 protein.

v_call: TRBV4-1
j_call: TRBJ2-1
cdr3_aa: CASSQAGRGASEQFF

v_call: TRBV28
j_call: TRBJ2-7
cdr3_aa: CASSAPGQGPQEQYF

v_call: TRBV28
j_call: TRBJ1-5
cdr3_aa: CASSLPSWRGQPQHF

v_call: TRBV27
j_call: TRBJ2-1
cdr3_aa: CASSLSLGAYEQFF

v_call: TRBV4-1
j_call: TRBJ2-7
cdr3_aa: CASSPRDRGGEQYF

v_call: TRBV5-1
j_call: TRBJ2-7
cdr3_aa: CASSPDSYEQYF

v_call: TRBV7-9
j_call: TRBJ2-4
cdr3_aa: CASSLDVAGVSIQYF

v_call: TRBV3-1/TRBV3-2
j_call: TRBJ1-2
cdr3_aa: CASSHTPDNGYTF

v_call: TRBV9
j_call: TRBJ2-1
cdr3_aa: CASSPLRGLVNEQFF

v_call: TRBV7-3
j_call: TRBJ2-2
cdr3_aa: CASSLATTGELFF

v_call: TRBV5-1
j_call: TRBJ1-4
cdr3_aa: CASSPNGGLYSTRFF

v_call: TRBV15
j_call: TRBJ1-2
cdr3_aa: CATSRAPRGDRGLSGYTF

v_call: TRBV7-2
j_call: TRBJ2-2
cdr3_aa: CASSAPDTGELFF

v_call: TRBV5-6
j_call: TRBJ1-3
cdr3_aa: CASSHRFNSGNTIYF

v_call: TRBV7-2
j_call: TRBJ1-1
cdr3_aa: CASSLAGGHTEAFF

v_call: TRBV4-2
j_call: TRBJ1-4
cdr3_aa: CASRYGQGALNEKLFF

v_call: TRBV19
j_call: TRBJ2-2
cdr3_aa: CASSKLAGGGELFF

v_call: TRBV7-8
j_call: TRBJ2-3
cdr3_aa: CASSPGADTQYF

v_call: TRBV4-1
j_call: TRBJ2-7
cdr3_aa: CASSQVRIGTSGGSYEQYF

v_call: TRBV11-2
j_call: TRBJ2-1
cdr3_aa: CASSLGLAGDLSVYNEQFF

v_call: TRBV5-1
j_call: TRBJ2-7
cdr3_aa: CASSLVSNNEQYF

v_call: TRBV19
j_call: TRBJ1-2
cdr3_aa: CASSIGLFNYGYTF

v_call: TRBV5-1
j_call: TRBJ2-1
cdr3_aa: CASSLGTGNYNEQFF

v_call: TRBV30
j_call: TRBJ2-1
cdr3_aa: CAWSVPGSYNEQFF

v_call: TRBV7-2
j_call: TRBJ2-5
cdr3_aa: CASSLGTSGSFIKETQYF

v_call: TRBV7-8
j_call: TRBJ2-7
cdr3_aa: CASSPAGLGYEQYF

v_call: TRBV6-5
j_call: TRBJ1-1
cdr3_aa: CASSWSWGDTEAFF

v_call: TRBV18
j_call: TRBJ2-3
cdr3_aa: CASSPGSTGRSTDTQYF

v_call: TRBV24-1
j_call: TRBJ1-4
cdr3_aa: CATSDPGGKSEKLFF

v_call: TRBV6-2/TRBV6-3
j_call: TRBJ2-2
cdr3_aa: CASSYSRLAGGRNTGELFF

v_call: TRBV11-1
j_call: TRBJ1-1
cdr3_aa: CASRHGGGGTEAFF

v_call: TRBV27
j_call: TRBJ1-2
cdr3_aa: CASSTLGTYGYTF

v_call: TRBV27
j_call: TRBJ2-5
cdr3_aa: CASSLSGPRETQYF

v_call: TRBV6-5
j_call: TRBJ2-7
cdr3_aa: CASSPGQYVYEQYF

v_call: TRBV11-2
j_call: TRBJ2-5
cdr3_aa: CASSPSGETQYF

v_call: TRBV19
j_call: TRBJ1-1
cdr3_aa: CASSMPWTGEAEAFF

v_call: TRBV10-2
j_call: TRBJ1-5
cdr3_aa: CASSEAAGGPQHF

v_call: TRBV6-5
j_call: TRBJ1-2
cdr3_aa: CASSRGQGGYGYTF

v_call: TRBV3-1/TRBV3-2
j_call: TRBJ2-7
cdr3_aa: CASSQPDRVGEQYF

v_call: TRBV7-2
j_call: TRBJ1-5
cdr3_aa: CASSLVSYYSNQPQHF

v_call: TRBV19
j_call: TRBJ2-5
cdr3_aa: CASAPSGGAETQYF

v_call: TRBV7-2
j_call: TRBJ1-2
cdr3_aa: CASSLYEGANGYTF

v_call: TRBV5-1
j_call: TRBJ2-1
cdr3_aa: CASSAFTGNEQFF

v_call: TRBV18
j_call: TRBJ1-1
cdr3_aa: CASSRDTGFEAFF

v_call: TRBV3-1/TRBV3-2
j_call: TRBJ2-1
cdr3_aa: CASSQISGNNEQFF

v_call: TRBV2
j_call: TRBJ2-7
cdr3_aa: CASRGGSSYEQYF